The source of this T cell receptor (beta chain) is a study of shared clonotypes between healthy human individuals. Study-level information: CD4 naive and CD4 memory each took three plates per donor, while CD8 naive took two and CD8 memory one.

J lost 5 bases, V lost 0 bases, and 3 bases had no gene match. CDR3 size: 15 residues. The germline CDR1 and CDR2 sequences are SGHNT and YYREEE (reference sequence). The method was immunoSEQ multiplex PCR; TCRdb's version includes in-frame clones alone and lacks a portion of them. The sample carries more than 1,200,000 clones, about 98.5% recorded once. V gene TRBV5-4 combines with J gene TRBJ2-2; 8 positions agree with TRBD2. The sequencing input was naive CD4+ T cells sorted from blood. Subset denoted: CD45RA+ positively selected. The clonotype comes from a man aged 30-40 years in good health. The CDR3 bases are TGTGCCAGCAGCTTGGTTGGCGGGAGGACCGGGGAGCTGTTTTTT. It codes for CASSLVGGRTGELFF.